These 31 T cell receptor beta chains share one sample of origin, sequenced in a study of immune evolution from preneoplasia to lung adenocarcinoma. Sequenced by immunoSEQ multiplex PCR; TCRdb stores in-frame clones only, minus some. The sample lists over 5,500 clones; approximately 79% were seen once. The sequenced sample was FFPE invasive lung adenocarcinoma tissue. These receptors originate from a person in their sixties with lung adenocarcinoma.

The V and J genes are TRBV6-4 and TRBJ2-2; 8 bases map to TRBD1. V shed 5 bases and J 1 base; nucleotides not matched to a gene: 3. The CDR3 extends over 15 amino acids. Germline assignment: CDR1 MRHNA and CDR2 SNTAGT. As DNA, the CDR3 is TGTGCCAGCAGTCCCGGGACAGGGAACACCGGGGAGCTGTTTTTT. Protein product: CASSPGTGNTGELFF.

The gene calls are TRBV30 and TRBJ2-5; TRBD2 might be the D (6 bases). The CDR3 is made up of 16 amino acids. V gave up 2 bases and J gave up 5 bases, with 21 bases separating them. Germline-derived CDR1 and CDR2 are GTSNPN and SVGIG (reference sequence). CDR3 sequence (DNA): TGTGCCTGGAGTCCTCGGTCAAGCGGAGGGAGGGAGACCCAGTACTTC. Protein product: CAWSPRSSGGRETQYF.

The genes are TRBV6-1 and TRBJ1-3, with D unclear. V dropped 4 bases and J dropped 0 bases, with 13 bases sitting between them. Germline CDR1 reads MNHNS; CDR2 reads SASEGT. The CDR3 has 16 amino acids. Written as DNA, the CDR3 is TGTGCCAGCAGTGCCGGCAACTTACACTCTGGAAACACCATATATTTT. Translation: CASSAGNLHSGNTIYF.

This chain connects TRBV2 to TRBJ2-7; no firm D call. The germline gives CDR1 SNHLY, CDR2 FYNNEI. The CDR3 runs to 13 residues. Between the trimmed V and J ends, which lost 6 bases and 1 base, there was a span of 10 bases. CDR3 protein: CASSSVRSYEQYF. The CDR3 nucleotides read TGTGCCAGCAGCTCTGTGAGGTCCTACGAGCAGTACTTC. The complete variable domain, with remaining parts taken from reference TRBV2 and TRBJ2-7, reads EPEVTQTPSHQVTQMGQEVILRCVPISNHLYFYWYRQILGQKVEFLVSFYNNEISEKSEIFDDQFSVERPDGSNFTLKIRSTKLEDSAMYFCASSSVRSYEQYFGPGTRLTVT.

The chain recombines TRBV6-4 with TRBJ1-4; no reliable D call. V was cut by 6 bases and J by 6 bases, with 14 bases left in between. The CDR3 has 14 amino acids. The germline CDR1 and CDR2 sequences are MRHNA and SNTAGT. The CDR3, as DNA: TGTGCCAGCAGAGACAACCGATTAGATGAAAAACTGTTTTTT. Translated: CASRDNRLDEKLFF.

The chain carries TRBV28 and TRBJ1-5, with D possibly TRBD1 on 5 matching bases. The ends were cut back, 6 bases at V and 8 bases at J, with 20 bases in the middle. CDR1 is MDHEN and CDR2 is SYDVKM in the germline V gene. The CDR3 covers 15 residues. The CDR3 region has the DNA TGTGCCAGCAGAACCTCCGACAGTGGACTTGAGCCCCAGCATTTT. Its translation: CASRTSDSGLEPQHF.

CDR3 protein: CASSLGGLAGEETQYF. The CDR3 bases are TGTGCCAGCAGCTTGGGAGGACTAGCGGGAGAAGAGACCCAGTACTTC. The chain has TRBV5-6 and TRBJ2-5; 13 nucleotides align to TRBD2. The ends lost 0 bases at V and 3 bases at J; junction bases unmatched: 2. CDR3 length: 16 residues. Germline V gene data show CDR1 as SGHDT and CDR2 as YYEEEE.

The chain links TRBV5-4 to TRBJ2-5, with 14 bases that match TRBD2. V was clipped by 4 bases and J by 6 bases; unmatched bases: 11. This CDR3 region has 17 residues. Germline assignment: CDR1 SGHNT and CDR2 YYREEE (reference sequence). CDR3 amino acids: CASSPGLAGGPGQTQYF. The DNA for the CDR3 is TGTGCCAGCAGCCCAGGACTAGCGGGAGGCCCGGGACAGACCCAGTACTTC.

Only one count was recorded for this clone. The V call is TRBV25-1, the J call TRBJ2-2; no firm D call. Per germline, CDR1 MGHDK and CDR2 SYGVNS. V shed 5 bases and J shed 2 bases, with 12 bases lying between them. This CDR3 spans 15 amino acids. For the CDR3, the DNA is TGTGCCAGCAGTCAAACCGATTACAACACCGGGGAGCTGTTTTTT. Its protein is CASSQTDYNTGELFF.

The J gene is TRBJ2-1, the V gene TRBV4-2, with 9 bases lining up with TRBD2. The V gene's germline CDR1 is LGHNA and CDR2 YNFKEQ. This CDR3 has 15 residues. V lost 0 bases and J lost 6; bases outside the gene matches: 3. CDR3 region: CASSQDAGGPNEQFF. CDR3 nucleotide sequence: TGTGCCAGCAGCCAAGATGCGGGAGGGCCCAATGAGCAGTTCTTC.

The chain carries TRBV2 and TRBJ1-5; maybe TRBD1 (6 bases). Germline loops: CDR1 SNHLY, CDR2 FYNNEI. The CDR3 sequence is 13 residues long. The V and J ends lost 6 bases and 6 bases respectively, with 12 bases between them. CDR3 sequence reads: CASSQQGGQPQHF. The CDR3 nucleotides are TGTGCCAGCAGCCAACAGGGTGGTCAGCCCCAGCATTTT.

V usage is TRBV4-1 and J usage is TRBJ1-2, with TRBD1 as a possible D gene (5 bases). The V end was cut by 1 base, the J end by 4 bases, with 16 bases between. In germline, CDR1 is MGHRA, CDR2 YSYEKL. CDR3 size: 16 residues. The CDR3 DNA is TGCGCCAGCAGCCAAGTGCTAAGGGGAGGAATCTATGGCTACACCTTC. Protein sequence: CASSQVLRGGIYGYTF.

The chain uses TRBV9 and TRBJ2-1; D ambiguous. The CDR3 runs 14 residues. Germline V gene lookup returns CDR1 SGDLS and CDR2 YYNGEE. Trimming left V 3 bases short and J 6 bases short, with 13 bases between. Here the CDR3 DNA reads TGTGCCAGCAGCGCTCCGCGGACGTTCAATGAGCAGTTCTTC. This translates into CASSAPRTFNEQFF.

This chain links TRBV6-5 with TRBJ2-3; no clear D gene. Deletions cut 0 bases from V and 1 base from J, with 11 bases between. This CDR3 has 16 amino acids. Germline lookup yields CDR1 MNHEY and CDR2 SVGAGI. This CDR3 reads CASSYSGRRGTDTQYF. The CDR3 region has the DNA TGTGCCAGCAGTTACTCAGGGCGACGGGGCACAGATACGCAGTATTTT.

V usage is TRBV19 and J usage is TRBJ2-7, with TRBD2 identical over 8 bases. V dropped 4 bases and J dropped 4; count of bases not matched to a gene: 3. The V gene's germline CDR1 is LNHDA and CDR2 SQIVND (reference sequence). The CDR3 is 13 residues long. CDR3 residues: CASSKREGYEQYF. The CDR3 bases are TGTGCCAGTAGTAAACGGGAGGGGTACGAGCAGTACTTC.

The chain recombines TRBV9 with TRBJ2-3; 10 bases map to TRBD2. CDR1 SGDLS and CDR2 YYNGEE come from the germline V gene. J lost 11 bases, V lost 0 bases, and 12 bases had no gene match. The CDR3 covers 16 residues. CDR3 sequence: CASSVGEAGGGSGQYF. CDR3 in DNA: TGTGCCAGCAGCGTAGGCGAAGCGGGAGGGGGATCAGGGCAGTATTTT.

The DNA for the CDR3 is TGCGCCAGCAGCTTGGTGGACGGGTACGAGCAGTACTTC. Translated: CASSLVDGYEQYF. V usage is TRBV5-1 and J usage is TRBJ2-7; D gene uncertain. V was shortened by 0 bases and J by 4 bases, with 8 bases between the two germline ends. Germline-derived CDR1 and CDR2 are SGHRS and YFSETQ. This CDR3 comprises 13 residues.

The V and J genes are TRBV7-9 and TRBJ2-1, with 8 bases identical to TRBD2. CDR1 and CDR2 from the germline V gene are SEHNR and FQNEAQ (reference sequence). The trim removed 1 base at V and 4 bases at J, leaving 3 bases unmatched. The CDR3 is 15 amino acids. The chain's CDR3 is CASSLGTSGYNEQFF. As DNA, the CDR3 is TGTGCCAGCAGCTTAGGTACTAGCGGATACAATGAGCAGTTCTTC.

This clone appeared a single time. The chain combines TRBV25-1 with TRBJ2-7; TRBD1 agrees at 11 bases. The CDR3 is 14 amino acids. V was clipped by 7 bases and J by 3 bases; unmatched bases: 5. Germline-derived CDR1 and CDR2 are MGHDK and SYGVNS. The CDR3: CASTRGTGGYEQYF. The DNA of the CDR3 is TGTGCCAGCACTAGAGGGACAGGGGGCTACGAGCAGTACTTC.

The chain combines TRBV4-2 with TRBJ2-5; 10 bases match TRBD2. This CDR3 region has 18 residues. V dropped 0 bases and J dropped 4; count of bases not matched to a gene: 11. Per germline, CDR1 LGHNA and CDR2 YNFKEQ. CDR3 nucleotide sequence: TGTGCCAGCAGCCAAGATTTGGTTTCTAGCGGGAGTGTAGAGACCCAGTACTTC. This gives the protein CASSQDLVSSGSVETQYF.

The gene calls are TRBV12-5 and TRBJ2-7; D assignment may be TRBD1 or TRBD2 (5 bases each). This CDR3 is built from 12 residues. V gave up 6 bases and J gave up 12 bases, with 18 bases separating them. Germline assignment: CDR1 LGHNT and CDR2 FRNRAP. DNA of the CDR3: TGTGCTAGTGGGACGGGGACCATAAAGGGGTACTTC. Translation: CASGTGTIKGYF.

This sequence joins TRBV6-5 and TRBJ2-2; D may be TRBD2 (6 bases). The germline CDR1 and CDR2 sequences are MNHEY and SVGAGI. This CDR3 comprises 14 residues. V was cut by 5 bases and J by 0 bases, with 7 bases left in between. The chain's CDR3 is CASSRLANTGELFF. DNA of the CDR3: TGTGCCAGCAGTAGACTAGCGAACACCGGGGAGCTGTTTTTT.

The chain is built from TRBV11-2 and TRBJ2-5, with 8 bases matching TRBD1. The CDR3 extends over 16 amino acids. Trimming removed 4 bases from V and 5 bases from J; junction bases left unmatched: 12. Germline V gene lookup returns CDR1 SGHAT and CDR2 FQNNGV. Written as DNA, the CDR3 is TGTGCCAGCAGCTCCAAGGACAGGGCCATCGGGGAGACCCAGTACTTC. It specifies CASSSKDRAIGETQYF.

The rearrangement uses TRBV2 and TRBJ2-7; 8 bases are shared with TRBD1. Germline loops: CDR1 SNHLY, CDR2 FYNNEI. V gave up 5 bases and J gave up 3 bases; unmatched junction bases: 6. This CDR3 region has 14 residues. The CDR3 sequence: CASSRQGSNYEQYF. The CDR3 nucleotides are TGTGCCAGCAGTAGACAGGGGTCGAACTACGAGCAGTACTTC.

This clone was observed a single time. This chain uses TRBV28 with TRBJ2-3; D may be TRBD1 (6 bases). CDR3 length: 15 residues. Germline values: CDR1 MDHEN, CDR2 SYDVKM. With 6 bases removed from V and 5 bases from J, the gap between germline ends came to 18 bases. In nucleotides, the CDR3 is TGTGCCAGCAGCCTAAGGAGCCAGGGGCGAGATACGCAGTATTTT. Protein sequence: CASSLRSQGRDTQYF.

The V gene is TRBV14, the J gene TRBJ2-7, with 9 bases fitting TRBD1. The V and J ends lost 4 bases and 2 bases, in that order; junction bases with no gene match: 3. This CDR3 has 14 amino acids. Germline V gives CDR1 SGHDN, CDR2 FVKESK. CDR3 sequence (DNA): TGTGCCAGCAGCCGATGGACAGGGGCCTACGAGCAGTACTTC. Its translation: CASSRWTGAYEQYF.

J is TRBJ2-5 and V is TRBV6-1, with D perhaps matching TRBD1 (6 bases). The CDR3 contains 15 residues. V was pared by 3 bases and J by 5 bases, with 16 bases between. Germline V gene data show CDR1 as MNHNS and CDR2 as SASEGT. The CDR3 region has the DNA TGTGCCAGCAGTGAGTGGCAGGGGATGGAGGAGACCCAGTACTTC. Translating it yields CASSEWQGMEETQYF.

The V and J genes are TRBV6-5 and TRBJ2-1; 9 nucleotides line up with TRBD1. The CDR3 is 14 residues long. Germline V lookup: CDR1 MNHEY, CDR2 SVGAGI. With 4 bases clipped from V and 13 bases from J, the junction kept 11 bases outside the gene matches. The CDR3 is CASSSPAQGQGQFF. The CDR3 nucleotides are TGTGCCAGCAGTTCGCCTGCTCAGGGACAGGGACAGTTCTTC.

The chain is built from TRBV7-3 and TRBJ2-3; tentative D call: TRBD2 (5 bases). This CDR3 region has 13 residues. Per the germline V gene, CDR1 is SGHTA and CDR2 is FQGTGA. Trimming took 4 bases from V and 6 from J, leaving 11 bases between them. The CDR3 DNA follows: TGTGCCAGCAGCTCCGGGGTCGTGGATACGCAGTATTTT. This encodes CASSSGVVDTQYF.

The genes are TRBV6-8 and TRBJ2-7; TRBD2 agrees at 13 bases. The CDR3 is 17 residues long. Unmatched junction bases numbered 13, after V lost 6 bases and J lost 5 bases. Germline loops: CDR1 MNHGY, CDR2 SAAAGT. CDR3 loop: CASRTTRRTSGSNEQYF. CDR3 DNA: TGTGCCAGCAGAACCACCAGAAGGACTAGCGGGAGCAACGAGCAGTACTTC.

The V and J genes are TRBV30 and TRBJ2-3; tentative D call: TRBD2 (6 bases). The CDR3 covers 12 residues. Looked up from germline, CDR1 is GTSNPN and CDR2 is SVGIG (reference sequence). Trimming pared 5 bases from V and 0 bases from J, leaving 6 bases between. CDR3 sequence (DNA): TGTGCCTGGGGGACTAGCACAGATACGCAGTATTTT. It yields the protein CAWGTSTDTQYF. Variable domain in full (rest from reference TRBV30 and TRBJ2-3): SQTIHQWPATLVQPVGSPLSLECTVEGTSNPNLYWYRQAAGRGLQLLFYSVGIGQISSEVPQNLSASRPQDRQFILSSKKLLLSDSGFYLCAWGTSTDTQYFGPGTRLTVL.